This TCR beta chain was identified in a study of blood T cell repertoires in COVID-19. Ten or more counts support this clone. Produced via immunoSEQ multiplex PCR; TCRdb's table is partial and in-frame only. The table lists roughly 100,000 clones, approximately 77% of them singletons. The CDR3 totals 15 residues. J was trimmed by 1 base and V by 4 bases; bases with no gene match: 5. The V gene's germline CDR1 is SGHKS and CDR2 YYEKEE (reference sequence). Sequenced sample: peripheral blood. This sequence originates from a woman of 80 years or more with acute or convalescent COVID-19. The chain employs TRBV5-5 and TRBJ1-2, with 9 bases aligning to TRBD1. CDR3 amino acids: CASSPRTGVNYGYTF. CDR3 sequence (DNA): TGTGCCAGCAGCCCCCGGACAGGGGTTAACTATGGCTACACCTTC.